This entry concerns a single TCR beta chain. This clonotype was seen a handful of times. What antigen it recognizes has not been identified. Base qualities are not recorded, but no much larger clone differs from it by a single base. Library preparation employed 5' RACE. Instrument used: Illumina HiSeq 2000. A universal primer binding site was added through template switching, and the final cDNA carried a unique molecular identifier so that TCR cDNA molecules could be counted accurately. First-strand cDNA for TCR alpha and beta chains was synthesized from specific primers in the conserved constant-segment region. Each cDNA library was double barcoded, with a SMART-Mk sample barcode plus Illumina barcodes, to control for contamination. Two successive PCR steps introduced TruSeq adapter sequences along with Illumina sample barcodes. The Illumina HiSeq platform was used with custom primers to sequence TCR alpha and beta cDNA libraries. Under the source paper's analysis protocol: MiGEC processed the raw reads to extract unique molecular identifiers, while MiXCR was used to determine the CDR3 positions. Recombination models were inferred per individual with the repgenHMM and IGoR tools using an EM algorithm. Shared clonotypes were analyzed with the tcR package in R, and sharing was normalized by the product of cloneset sizes. To study raw recombination free of thymic and clonal selection effects, out-of-frame nonproductive sequences were analyzed. TCRdb passed the public sequencing reads through fastp at Q25 and MiXCR, retaining productive beta sequences. Each record represents a unique CDR3 protein, reported with the most common genes and DNA among its rows. The authors' filters were not applied to this entry. The sample includes 1.5 million to 2 million distinct CDR3 sequences, with around 33% observed a single time. The ten top clones hold under 0.35% of the sample.

All donors were healthy Caucasians. This sample was included in a study of identical twins (dated by TCRdb to about 2016). A note on the overall study: The study deep-sequenced TCR alpha and beta repertoires from monozygotic twins, unrelated adults of various ages and cord blood to test whether fetal clonotypes persist. Replicate twin experiments were performed at different times using different library preparation protocols to rule out contamination. The paper as a whole reports these results and caveats: Because the same donors could not be followed over many years, the conclusions depended on cross-sectional statistical analysis. Compared with coincidental sharing between unrelated individuals, out-of-frame TCR alpha sequences shared between twins showed an excess of sequences with low generation probability. Fewer insertions were carried by abundant cord blood beta clonotypes; a weaker similar trend was observed in young adult naive repertoires, while no such trend was observed in memory repertoires. Invariant T cells such as MAIT and iNKT could partly confound zero-insertion analyses, although diverse VJ usage argued against such confounding for most clonotypes. A weaker excess of twin sharing was found in beta out-of-frame sequences because the signal-to-noise ratio was lowered by fewer shared sequences. In monozygotic twins, out-of-frame TCR alpha sharing was systematically underestimated by recombination models, although the models agreed with sharing between unrelated individuals.

The sample consisted of cord blood. The clonotype originates from a newborn girl in good health.

The CDR3 protein sequence reads: CSARSTGGSYNEQFF. The DNA sequence follows: TGCAGTGCTAGGTCCACGGGGGGTTCCTACAATGAGCAGTTCTTC. The chain is assembled from TRBV20-1 and TRBJ2-1; 7 nucleotides in the junction match TRBD2. Taken from the germline V gene (reference sequence), the CDR1 and CDR2 loops are DFQATT and SNEGSKA. The cysteine opens and the phenylalanine closes a CDR3 of 15 amino acids. This entry keeps only the CDR3 DNA: 45 bases, framed from base 1. Germline trimming: 3 bases from V, 1 base from J; junction bases outside gene matches: 6.